Each of the 32 T cell receptor beta chains below was sequenced from the same sample in a study of naive and memory T cell subsets. Study results and limitations: Especially in CD8 cells, naive repertoires contained a few larger clonotypes, possibly CD45RA-re-expressing memory cells.

Two oligonucleotides, mixed equimolar, formed the beta constant-region primer covering TRBC1 and TRBC2. Four rounds of PCR amplified the ligated cDNA using nested alpha and beta constant-region primers plus SP2. TCRdb passed the UMI-ligation and nested PCR reads through MiXCR, listing each CDR3 protein once. The sample shows over 100,000 distinct CDR3 sequences, roughly 15% of them seen only once. Their antigen targets remain unknown. Specimen: naive CD8+ T cells from blood. The receptors were sampled from a human donor in good health.

V and J are TRBV7-9 and TRBJ2-1; D not resolved. The V end was cut by 4 bases, the J end by 4 bases, with 11 bases between. CDR3 size: 14 residues. The germline V gene encodes CDR1 SEHNR and CDR2 FQNEAQ (reference sequence). The CDR3 reads CASSSVDGYNEQFF. The CDR3 nucleotides read TGTGCCAGCAGCTCCGTTGACGGATACAATGAGCAGTTCTTC.

This clonotype was seen only a few times. The chain combines TRBV5-1 with TRBJ2-3; 13 nucleotides agree with TRBD2. In germline, CDR1 is SGHRS, CDR2 YFSETQ. The CDR3 runs to 16 residues. V dropped 4 bases and J dropped 4; count of bases not matched to a gene: 6. The CDR3: CASSNGLAGVADTQYF. The CDR3 region has the DNA TGCGCCAGCAGCAACGGACTAGCGGGAGTGGCAGATACGCAGTATTTT.

Ten or more counts support this clonotype. The chain has TRBV7-9 and TRBJ2-1; 8 nucleotides agree with TRBD2. CDR3 length: 13 amino acids. CDR1 is SEHNR, CDR2 FQNEAQ, per germline (reference sequence). Unmatched junction bases numbered 8, after V lost 11 bases and J lost 5 bases. This CDR3 reads CACREAGDNEQFF. The CDR3 nucleotides read TGTGCCTGCCGGGAAGCGGGAGACAATGAGCAGTTCTTC.

This clonotype occurred a few times. The chain is built from TRBV7-1 and TRBJ2-3; D is perhaps TRBD1 or TRBD2 (5 bases each). TRBV7-1 belongs to the ORF category, with a function that is uncertain. V lost 2 bases to trimming and J lost 0 bases, with 6 bases between them. The CDR3 totals 14 residues. The CDR3: CASSSRDSTDTQYF. DNA for the CDR3: TGTGCCAGCAGCTCACGGGACAGCACAGATACGCAGTATTTT.

The chain employs TRBV11-2 and TRBJ2-3; 12 bases line up with TRBD2. CDR3 length equals 15 residues. Germline trimming cut 4 bases from V and 6 bases from J; bases unmatched to any gene: 5. Germline lookup yields CDR1 SGHAT and CDR2 FQNNGV. CDR3 in amino acids: CASSSLAGGRDTQYF. CDR3 nucleotides: TGTGCCAGCAGCTCCCTAGCGGGGGGGCGGGATACGCAGTATTTT.

This clonotype was picked up a small number of times. The chain is built from TRBV6-2 or TRBV6-3 and TRBJ2-7; perhaps TRBD1 as D (5 bases). Germline V CDR1 and CDR2: MNHEY, SVGEGT. CDR3 size: 16 residues. Trimming cost V 0 bases and J 0 bases, with 12 bases left between them. CDR3 DNA sequence: TGTGCCAGCAGTTACTCCGGCAGGGCGAACTCCTACGAGCAGTACTTC. Its protein product is CASSYSGRANSYEQYF.

This chain joins TRBV7-9 and TRBJ2-7; TRBD1 is a possible D gene (7 bases). CDR1 and CDR2 (germline): SEHNR, FQNEAQ (reference sequence). Trimming pared 0 bases from V and 2 bases from J, leaving 14 bases between. This CDR3 has 16 amino acids. The CDR3 loop is CASSLAPGGLPYEQYF. The CDR3 coding sequence is TGTGCCAGCAGCTTAGCTCCAGGGGGGCTCCCCTACGAGCAGTACTTC.

This clonotype was seen repeatedly, ten times or more. The CDR3 reads CASSQDLGGQPQHF. In DNA form, the CDR3 reads TGCGCCAGCAGCCAAGATTTGGGCGGGCAGCCCCAGCATTTT. The V call is TRBV4-3, the J call TRBJ1-5; no firm D call. From germline, CDR1 is LGHNA and CDR2 YSLEER. The CDR3 loop spans 14 amino acids. Trimming removed 0 bases from V and 7 bases from J, with 10 bases in between.

The chain employs TRBV23-1 and TRBJ2-2, with D possibly matching TRBD1 (5 bases). TRBV23-1 is sorted into the ORF group, with uncertain function. The CDR3 runs to 20 residues. V gave up 4 bases and J gave up 0 bases, with 24 bases separating them. The DNA for the CDR3 is TGCGCCAGCAGTCTTCTAAGGACAAACTTAAATGGGCCGAACACCGGGGAGCTGTTTTTT. Translation gives CASSLLRTNLNGPNTGELFF.

V gene TRBV7-9 combines with J gene TRBJ1-5, with 7 bases fitting TRBD1. The germline V gene has CDR1 SEHNR and CDR2 FQNEAQ (reference sequence). Trimming cost V 1 base and J 4 bases; bases outside gene matches: 1. This CDR3 is built from 14 residues. CDR3 sequence: CASSLVGQNQPQHF. Written as DNA, the CDR3 is TGTGCCAGCAGCTTAGTGGGACAGAATCAGCCCCAGCATTTT.

The sample holds a few counts of this clonotype. The rearrangement links TRBV28 to TRBJ2-1; 10 bases map to TRBD2. The CDR3 covers 15 residues. Unmatched junction bases numbered 4, after V lost 1 base and J lost 7 bases. The germline CDR1 and CDR2 sequences are MDHEN and SYDVKM. CDR3 in amino acids: CASSLLSGGANEQFF. CDR3 coding DNA: TGTGCCAGCAGTTTATTGAGCGGGGGGGCTAATGAGCAGTTCTTC.

To note about this clonotype: A much larger clone differs by one base, so this may be a read error. The rearrangement links TRBV12-3 or TRBV12-4 to TRBJ1-6, with D maybe TRBD1 (6 bases). The CDR3 is made up of 16 amino acids. CDR3 sequence (DNA): TGTGCCGGCAGCCCACGTCAGGGGCCGCTCAATTCACCCCTCCACTTT. Its protein is CAGSPRQGPLNSPLHF.

In its sample, this clonotype was seen a few times. This chain connects TRBV6-2 or TRBV6-3 to TRBJ2-5; 7 nucleotides match TRBD2. The CDR3 length is 17 residues. V shed 2 bases and J 0 bases; nucleotides not matched to a gene: 9. CDR1 is MNHEY, CDR2 SVGEGT, per germline. The DNA of the CDR3 is TGTGCCAGCAGTTACCTGGGGGACTACAAGTACCAAGAGACCCAGTACTTC. It encodes CASSYLGDYKYQETQYF.

The CDR3, as DNA: TGTGCCAGCAGTTACATTCCCACCGACCATCAGCCCCAGCATTTT. Residues: CASSYIPTDHQPQHF. The chain couples TRBV6-6 to TRBJ1-5, with D unresolved. Germline values: CDR1 MNHNY, CDR2 SVGAGI (reference sequence). The V gene lost 2 bases and the J gene lost 5 bases, with 13 bases spanning the gap. The CDR3 sequence is 15 residues long.

The rearrangement links TRBV7-9 to TRBJ2-1; 7 positions agree with TRBD2. There are 15 residues in the CDR3. J lost 3 bases, V lost 2 bases, and 4 bases had no gene match. CDR1 is SEHNR, CDR2 FQNEAQ, per germline (reference sequence). CDR3 residues: CASSLIRGSYNEQFF. The CDR3, as DNA: TGTGCCAGCAGCTTAATACGCGGGAGCTACAATGAGCAGTTCTTC.

This clonotype has ten or more counts. This chain uses TRBV19 with TRBJ2-1; D uncertain. The CDR3 sequence is 15 residues long. Germline V gene lookup returns CDR1 LNHDA and CDR2 SQIVND (reference sequence). The ends were cut back, 1 base at V and 6 bases at J, with 13 bases in the middle. CDR3 DNA: TGTGCCAGTAGTATAGGGGGAACGCGGTCCAATGAGCAGTTCTTC. It is translated as CASSIGGTRSNEQFF.

The V and J genes are TRBV6-2 or TRBV6-3 and TRBJ1-4; no clear D. The V gene lost 0 bases and the J gene lost 10 bases, with 6 bases spanning the gap. CDR3 length equals 12 residues. Germline V gene lookup returns CDR1 MNHEY and CDR2 SVGEGT. The CDR3 protein is CASSYSNTKLFF. The CDR3, as DNA: TGTGCCAGCAGTTACTCGAACACAAAACTGTTTTTT.

V gene TRBV15 combines with J gene TRBJ2-1, with 9 positions matching TRBD2. The germline gives CDR1 LNHNV, CDR2 YYDKDF (reference sequence). V lost 0 bases and J lost 10; bases outside the gene matches: 13. This CDR3 is built from 17 residues. CDR3: CATSRDFAGGPIVEQFF. The CDR3, as DNA: TGTGCCACCAGCAGAGATTTTGCGGGGGGGCCAATAGTCGAGCAGTTCTTC. Combining the CDR3 with reference TRBV15 and TRBJ2-1 gives the whole variable domain DAMVIQNPRYQVTQFGKPVTLSCSQTLNHNVMYWYQQKSSQAPKLLFHYYDKDFNNEADTPDNFQSRRPNTSFCFLDIRSPGLGDTAMYLCATSRDFAGGPIVEQFFGPGTRLTVL.

This chain connects TRBV29-1 to TRBJ2-7; tentatively, D is TRBD1 (6 bases). V was cut by 0 bases and J by 5 bases, with 23 bases left in between. CDR3 length equals 17 residues. Germline V lookup: CDR1 SQVTM, CDR2 ANQGSEA. The CDR3 reads CSVEESWPAGASNEQYF. DNA of the CDR3: TGCAGCGTTGAAGAATCCTGGCCGGCAGGGGCAAGCAACGAGCAGTACTTC.

This clonotype was seen at least ten times. V gene TRBV9 combines with J gene TRBJ2-4; 7 positions match TRBD2. Germline-derived CDR1 and CDR2 are SGDLS and YYNGEE. The CDR3 runs 15 residues. The ends lost 3 bases at V and 8 bases at J; junction bases unmatched: 11. CDR3 nucleotides: TGTGCCAGCAGCGAGGGAGGGGAGCGGAAGGACATTCAGTACTTC. As protein: CASSEGGERKDIQYF. Full variable domain (missing parts from reference TRBV9 and TRBJ2-4): DSGVTQTPKHLITATGQRVTLRCSPRSGDLSVYWYQQSLDQGLQFLIQYYNGEERAKGNILERFSAQQFPDLHSELNLSSLELGDSALYFCASSEGGERKDIQYFGAGTRLSVL.

The gene calls are TRBV7-6 and TRBJ2-7, with 8 bases aligning to TRBD2. J lost 2 bases, V lost 1 base, and 13 bases had no gene match. The V gene's germline CDR1 is SGHVS and CDR2 FNYEAQ. The CDR3 sequence is 18 residues long. The CDR3: CASSLEPAGASYAYEQYF. CDR3 nucleotide sequence: TGTGCCAGCAGCTTAGAACCAGCGGGGGCCTCTTATGCCTACGAGCAGTACTTC.

This clonotype was counted a few times. The chain joins TRBV7-6 to TRBJ2-1; D may be TRBD2 (6 bases). Germline V lookup: CDR1 SGHVS, CDR2 FNYEAQ. The CDR3 consists of 15 residues. The V end lost 4 bases, the J end lost 0 bases, and 10 bases lay between the germline ends. CDR3 amino acids: CASSSLALSYNEQFF. The DNA for the CDR3 is TGTGCCAGCAGCTCTCTAGCGCTCTCCTACAATGAGCAGTTCTTC.

This clonotype was detected a few times. The rearrangement links TRBV13 to TRBJ2-7, with 7 bases that match TRBD2. The germline gives CDR1 PRHDT, CDR2 FYEKMQ (reference sequence). The CDR3 length is 15 residues. Trimming removed 5 bases from V and 2 bases from J; junction bases left unmatched: 9. The CDR3 sequence is CASSPWTSAAYEQYF. The CDR3 DNA reads as TGTGCCAGCAGCCCCTGGACTAGTGCTGCCTACGAGCAGTACTTC.

This clonotype was recorded a few times. This sequence joins TRBV27 and TRBJ1-2, with D perhaps matching TRBD1 (6 bases). CDR1 is MNHEY, CDR2 SMNVEV, per germline (reference sequence). The V gene lost 1 base and the J gene lost 4 bases, with 13 bases spanning the gap. CDR3 length: 15 residues. The DNA for the CDR3 is TGTGCCAGCAGTTTATGGGGGGCGAGCCGCTATGGCTACACCTTC. As protein: CASSLWGASRYGYTF.

This clonotype was observed a few times. This rearrangement joins TRBV28 to TRBJ2-1; TRBD1 might be the D (6 bases). CDR3 length: 18 residues. Trimming stripped 0 bases from V and 5 bases from J, with 20 bases between. Germline V lookup: CDR1 MDHEN, CDR2 SYDVKM. The CDR3 here is CASSLWGYIKDSDNEQFF. The CDR3 nucleotides are TGTGCCAGCAGTTTATGGGGGTATATTAAGGACAGCGACAATGAGCAGTTCTTC. The full variable domain, in which reference TRBV28 and TRBJ2-1 provide the parts outside the CDR3, is DVKVTQSSRYLVKRTGEKVFLECVQDMDHENMFWYRQDPGLGLRLIYFSYDVKMKEKGDIPEGYSVSREKKERFSLILESASTNQTSMYLCASSLWGYIKDSDNEQFFGPGTRLTVL.

A few counts support this clonotype. The chain links TRBV6-6 to TRBJ2-5; TRBD2 aligns across 8 bases. Germline V lookup: CDR1 MNHNY, CDR2 SVGAGI (reference sequence). The V segment lost 2 bases and the J segment 5 bases; nucleotides outside the gene matches: 7. This CDR3 region has 15 residues. CDR3 sequence reads: CASSYGGLAGETQYF. The CDR3 coding sequence is TGTGCCAGCAGTTACGGCGGACTAGCCGGCGAGACCCAGTACTTC.

In this sample, this clonotype turned up a few times. This chain uses TRBV27 with TRBJ1-5; TRBD1 matches 11 bases. The CDR3 runs to 15 residues. The V and J ends lost 11 bases and 2 bases, in that order; junction bases with no gene match: 8. The V gene's germline CDR1 is MNHEY and CDR2 SMNVEV (reference sequence). In DNA form, the CDR3 reads TGTGCCGGGGGACAGGGGGGGGTTGGCAATCAGCCCCAGCATTTT. Amino acid sequence: CAGGQGGVGNQPQHF.

The chain carries TRBV11-2 and TRBJ2-3, with D unresolved. CDR1 and CDR2 (germline): SGHAT, FQNNGV. V lost 0 bases and J 0 bases, leaving 19 bases between the germline ends. This CDR3 has 19 amino acids. The CDR3 here is CASSLDSPLYDSSTDTQYF. Written as DNA, the CDR3 is TGTGCCAGCAGCTTAGACTCCCCCTTATACGATTCTAGCACAGATACGCAGTATTTT.

The J gene is TRBJ1-5, the V gene TRBV6-2 or TRBV6-3; D is undetermined. The CDR3 covers 13 residues. The germline CDR1 and CDR2 sequences are MNHEY and SVGEGT. The V gene lost 2 bases and the J gene lost 7 bases, with 9 bases spanning the gap. The CDR3 loop is CASSYLGGQPQHF. The CDR3 coding sequence is TGTGCCAGCAGTTACCTAGGCGGGCAGCCCCAGCATTTT.

The chain links TRBV15 to TRBJ2-3, with D hard to call. The V and J ends lost 5 bases and 2 bases respectively, with 8 bases between them. Germline CDR1 and CDR2: LNHNV and YYDKDF (reference sequence). The CDR3 has 13 residues. CDR3 protein: CATSGDNTDTQYF. CDR3 sequence (DNA): TGTGCCACCAGCGGGGATAACACAGATACGCAGTATTTT. The full variable domain, completed using reference TRBV15 and TRBJ2-3, is DAMVIQNPRYQVTQFGKPVTLSCSQTLNHNVMYWYQQKSSQAPKLLFHYYDKDFNNEADTPDNFQSRRPNTSFCFLDIRSPGLGDTAMYLCATSGDNTDTQYFGPGTRLTVL.

This clonotype was detected many times. The chain carries TRBV19 and TRBJ2-5, with 8 bases that match TRBD2. V dropped 8 bases and J dropped 1; count of bases not matched to a gene: 9. Germline V CDR1 and CDR2: LNHDA, SQIVND (reference sequence). This CDR3 region has 15 residues. In DNA form, the CDR3 reads TGTGCCAGTTCCGTCGGCGGGGGGTCCCAAGAGACCCAGTACTTC. Its protein product is CASSVGGGSQETQYF.

The V gene is TRBV4-3, the J gene TRBJ1-5, with unresolved D. The V and J ends lost 0 bases and 4 bases respectively, with 13 bases between them. The CDR3 totals 16 residues. CDR1 and CDR2 from the germline V gene are LGHNA and YSLEER. The CDR3 nucleotides read TGCGCCAGCAGCCAAGATAGGACGGCCGGTAATCAGCCCCAGCATTTT. This translates into CASSQDRTAGNQPQHF.